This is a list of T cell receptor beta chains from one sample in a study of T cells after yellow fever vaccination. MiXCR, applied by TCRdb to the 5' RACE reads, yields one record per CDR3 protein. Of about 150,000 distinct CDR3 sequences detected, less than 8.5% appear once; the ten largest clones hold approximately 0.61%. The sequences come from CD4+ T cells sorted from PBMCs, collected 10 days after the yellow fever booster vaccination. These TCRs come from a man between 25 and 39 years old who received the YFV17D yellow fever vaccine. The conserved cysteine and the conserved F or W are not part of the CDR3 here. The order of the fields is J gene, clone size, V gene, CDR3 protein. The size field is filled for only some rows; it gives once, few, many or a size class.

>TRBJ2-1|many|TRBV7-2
ASKREGVNEQF
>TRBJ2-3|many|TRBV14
ASSQAGVDTQY
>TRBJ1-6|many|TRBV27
ASNDNYNSPLH
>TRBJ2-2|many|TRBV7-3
ASSSPAGATGELF
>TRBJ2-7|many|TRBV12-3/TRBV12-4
ASSLGDSGRYYEQY
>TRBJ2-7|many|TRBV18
ASSPPGRAYEQY
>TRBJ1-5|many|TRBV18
ASSLGQPNQPQH
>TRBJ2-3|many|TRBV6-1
AIGTGVSTDTQY
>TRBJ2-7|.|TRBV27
ASSVRGARYEQY
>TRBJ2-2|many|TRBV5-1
ASSGDSVGTGELF
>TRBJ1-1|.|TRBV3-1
ATGTLNTEAF
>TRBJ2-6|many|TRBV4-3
ASSQDNGVSWANVLT
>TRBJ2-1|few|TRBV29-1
SGGDTYNEQF
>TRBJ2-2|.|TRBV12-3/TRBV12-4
ASSFPGTTGELF
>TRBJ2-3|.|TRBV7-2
ASSLRGLADSTDTQY
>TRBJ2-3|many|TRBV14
ASSQEPRDREGTDTQY
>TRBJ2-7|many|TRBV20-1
SALRPATSNEQY
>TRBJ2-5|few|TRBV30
ACNLAGRTETQY
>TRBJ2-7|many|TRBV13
ASSSQGKGQY
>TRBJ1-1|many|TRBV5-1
ASSLAAMNTEAF
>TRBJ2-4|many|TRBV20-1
SASGNPKNIQY
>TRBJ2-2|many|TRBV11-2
ASSSRDHNTGELF
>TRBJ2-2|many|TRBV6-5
ASRPRSTGELF
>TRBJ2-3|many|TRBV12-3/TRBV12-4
ASSKLPGLATDTQY
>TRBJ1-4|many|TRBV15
ATSHRGSTNEKLF
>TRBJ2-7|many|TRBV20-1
SAPSIYEQY
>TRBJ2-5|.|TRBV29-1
SVVGLMGETQY
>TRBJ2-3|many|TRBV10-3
ATISGHTDTQY
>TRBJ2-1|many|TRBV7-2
ASRSDRWAYEQF
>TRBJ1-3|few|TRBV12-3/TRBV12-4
ASSLRWSAGNTIY
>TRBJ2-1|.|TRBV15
ATSSPSGSSYNEQF
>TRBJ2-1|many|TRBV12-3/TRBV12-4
ASSLFGNEQF
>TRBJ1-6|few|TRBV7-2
ASSLGTGQGRPLH
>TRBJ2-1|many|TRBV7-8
ASNRDVTYNEQF
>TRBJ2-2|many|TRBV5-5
ASSFANSGELF
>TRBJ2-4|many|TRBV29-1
SVEDASGVH
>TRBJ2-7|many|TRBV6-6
ASSRRGYEQY
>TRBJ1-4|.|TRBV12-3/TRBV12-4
ASSLRTNEKLF
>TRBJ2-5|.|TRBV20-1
SAISSGETQY
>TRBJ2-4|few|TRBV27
ASSLQRTGIQY
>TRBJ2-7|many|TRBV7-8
ASSPVDRGVGEQY
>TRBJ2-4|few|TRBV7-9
ASSLRDRARDIQY
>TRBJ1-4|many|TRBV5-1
ASSSGMNEKLF
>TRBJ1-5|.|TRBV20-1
SARAWDRGSGQPQH
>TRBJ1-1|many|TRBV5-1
ASSSDTEAF
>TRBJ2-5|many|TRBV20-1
SASLGTGEQETQY
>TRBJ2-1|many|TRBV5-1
ASSKDSNNEQF
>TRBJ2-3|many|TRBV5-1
ASSPYFGADTQY
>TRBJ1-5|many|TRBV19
ASSTTGANQPQH
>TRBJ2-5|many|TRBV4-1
ASSPPVGTQY